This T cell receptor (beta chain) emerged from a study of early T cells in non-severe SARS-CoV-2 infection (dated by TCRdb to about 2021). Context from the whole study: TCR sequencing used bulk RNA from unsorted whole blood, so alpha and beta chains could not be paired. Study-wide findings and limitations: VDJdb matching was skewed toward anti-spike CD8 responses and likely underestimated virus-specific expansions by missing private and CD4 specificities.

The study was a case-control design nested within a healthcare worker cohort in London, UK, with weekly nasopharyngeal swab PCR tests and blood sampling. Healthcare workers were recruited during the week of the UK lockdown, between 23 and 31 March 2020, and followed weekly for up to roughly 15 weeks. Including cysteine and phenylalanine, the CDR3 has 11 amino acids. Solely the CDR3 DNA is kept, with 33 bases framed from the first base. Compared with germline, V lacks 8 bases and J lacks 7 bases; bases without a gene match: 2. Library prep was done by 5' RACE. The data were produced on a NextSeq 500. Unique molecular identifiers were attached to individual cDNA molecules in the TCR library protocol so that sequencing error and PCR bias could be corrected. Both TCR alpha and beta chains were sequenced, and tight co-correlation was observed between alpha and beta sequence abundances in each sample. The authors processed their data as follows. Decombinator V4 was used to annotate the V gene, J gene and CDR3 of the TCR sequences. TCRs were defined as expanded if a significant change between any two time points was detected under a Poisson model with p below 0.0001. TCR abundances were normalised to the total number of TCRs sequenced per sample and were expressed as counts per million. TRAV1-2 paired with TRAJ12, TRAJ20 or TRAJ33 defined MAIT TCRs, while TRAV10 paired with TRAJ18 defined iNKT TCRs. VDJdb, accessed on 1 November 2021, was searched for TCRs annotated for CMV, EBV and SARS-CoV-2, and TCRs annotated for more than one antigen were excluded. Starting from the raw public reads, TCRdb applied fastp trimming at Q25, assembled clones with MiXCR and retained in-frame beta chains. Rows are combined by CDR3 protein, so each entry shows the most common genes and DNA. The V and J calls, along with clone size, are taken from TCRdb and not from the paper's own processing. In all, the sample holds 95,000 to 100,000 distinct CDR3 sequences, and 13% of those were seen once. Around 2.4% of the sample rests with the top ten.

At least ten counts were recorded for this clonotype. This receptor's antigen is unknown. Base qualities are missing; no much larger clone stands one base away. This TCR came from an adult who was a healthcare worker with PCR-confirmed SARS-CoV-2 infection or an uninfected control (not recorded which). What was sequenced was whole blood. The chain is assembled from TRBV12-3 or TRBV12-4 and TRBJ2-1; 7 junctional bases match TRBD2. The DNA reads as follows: TGTGCCAGCTCCGGGGGGAATGAGCAGTTCTTC. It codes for CASSGGNEQFF.